Below are 2 T cell receptor beta chains sequenced from a single sample in a study of beta chain features in type 1 diabetes (dated by TCRdb to the late 2010s). To prepare the library, the immunoSEQ multiplex PCR assay was applied. The entire amount of isolated RNA was reverse transcribed using the High Capacity cDNA Reverse Transcription Kit, so the sequenced TCRB transcripts were expressed ones. In TCRdb, the immuneACCESS table is reduced to in-frame sequences with V and J assigned. These tables do not hold every clone; where another copy was compared, an unresolved V gene accounts for under half, and the others remain unexplained. The sample data list about 340,000 clones, and 13% of these were observed just once. The ten most abundant clones make up roughly 0.015% of the sample. The investigation overall reported the following: Type 1 diabetes patients showed a moderate but significant shortening of TCRB CDR3 length in all four CD4+ subsets.

These TCRs are of unknown antigen specificity. Source material: naive CD4+ T cells from blood. The cell subset or site label, read with the paper, signifies: true naive CD4+ T cells. These receptors came from a woman between 18 and 29 years old with type 1 diabetes.

This chain links TRBV29-1 with TRBJ2-5; 10 nucleotides agree with TRBD1. Germline V gives CDR1 SQVTM, CDR2 ANQGSEA. Unmatched junction bases numbered 4, after V lost 8 bases and J lost 4 bases. The CDR3 runs 12 residues. In nucleotides, the CDR3 is TGCAGCCTAGGACAGGGGGGAGAGACCCAGTACTTC. Residues: CSLGQGGETQYF.

V usage is TRBV19 and J usage is TRBJ1-2; D is perhaps TRBD1 (5 bases). The CDR3 sequence is 13 residues long. V lost 7 bases and J 5 bases, leaving 14 bases between the germline ends. Germline V CDR1 and CDR2: LNHDA, SQIVND (reference sequence). For the CDR3, the DNA is TGTGCCAGTACCGTTGACAGAACTTATGGCTACACCTTC. Translating it yields CASTVDRTYGYTF.